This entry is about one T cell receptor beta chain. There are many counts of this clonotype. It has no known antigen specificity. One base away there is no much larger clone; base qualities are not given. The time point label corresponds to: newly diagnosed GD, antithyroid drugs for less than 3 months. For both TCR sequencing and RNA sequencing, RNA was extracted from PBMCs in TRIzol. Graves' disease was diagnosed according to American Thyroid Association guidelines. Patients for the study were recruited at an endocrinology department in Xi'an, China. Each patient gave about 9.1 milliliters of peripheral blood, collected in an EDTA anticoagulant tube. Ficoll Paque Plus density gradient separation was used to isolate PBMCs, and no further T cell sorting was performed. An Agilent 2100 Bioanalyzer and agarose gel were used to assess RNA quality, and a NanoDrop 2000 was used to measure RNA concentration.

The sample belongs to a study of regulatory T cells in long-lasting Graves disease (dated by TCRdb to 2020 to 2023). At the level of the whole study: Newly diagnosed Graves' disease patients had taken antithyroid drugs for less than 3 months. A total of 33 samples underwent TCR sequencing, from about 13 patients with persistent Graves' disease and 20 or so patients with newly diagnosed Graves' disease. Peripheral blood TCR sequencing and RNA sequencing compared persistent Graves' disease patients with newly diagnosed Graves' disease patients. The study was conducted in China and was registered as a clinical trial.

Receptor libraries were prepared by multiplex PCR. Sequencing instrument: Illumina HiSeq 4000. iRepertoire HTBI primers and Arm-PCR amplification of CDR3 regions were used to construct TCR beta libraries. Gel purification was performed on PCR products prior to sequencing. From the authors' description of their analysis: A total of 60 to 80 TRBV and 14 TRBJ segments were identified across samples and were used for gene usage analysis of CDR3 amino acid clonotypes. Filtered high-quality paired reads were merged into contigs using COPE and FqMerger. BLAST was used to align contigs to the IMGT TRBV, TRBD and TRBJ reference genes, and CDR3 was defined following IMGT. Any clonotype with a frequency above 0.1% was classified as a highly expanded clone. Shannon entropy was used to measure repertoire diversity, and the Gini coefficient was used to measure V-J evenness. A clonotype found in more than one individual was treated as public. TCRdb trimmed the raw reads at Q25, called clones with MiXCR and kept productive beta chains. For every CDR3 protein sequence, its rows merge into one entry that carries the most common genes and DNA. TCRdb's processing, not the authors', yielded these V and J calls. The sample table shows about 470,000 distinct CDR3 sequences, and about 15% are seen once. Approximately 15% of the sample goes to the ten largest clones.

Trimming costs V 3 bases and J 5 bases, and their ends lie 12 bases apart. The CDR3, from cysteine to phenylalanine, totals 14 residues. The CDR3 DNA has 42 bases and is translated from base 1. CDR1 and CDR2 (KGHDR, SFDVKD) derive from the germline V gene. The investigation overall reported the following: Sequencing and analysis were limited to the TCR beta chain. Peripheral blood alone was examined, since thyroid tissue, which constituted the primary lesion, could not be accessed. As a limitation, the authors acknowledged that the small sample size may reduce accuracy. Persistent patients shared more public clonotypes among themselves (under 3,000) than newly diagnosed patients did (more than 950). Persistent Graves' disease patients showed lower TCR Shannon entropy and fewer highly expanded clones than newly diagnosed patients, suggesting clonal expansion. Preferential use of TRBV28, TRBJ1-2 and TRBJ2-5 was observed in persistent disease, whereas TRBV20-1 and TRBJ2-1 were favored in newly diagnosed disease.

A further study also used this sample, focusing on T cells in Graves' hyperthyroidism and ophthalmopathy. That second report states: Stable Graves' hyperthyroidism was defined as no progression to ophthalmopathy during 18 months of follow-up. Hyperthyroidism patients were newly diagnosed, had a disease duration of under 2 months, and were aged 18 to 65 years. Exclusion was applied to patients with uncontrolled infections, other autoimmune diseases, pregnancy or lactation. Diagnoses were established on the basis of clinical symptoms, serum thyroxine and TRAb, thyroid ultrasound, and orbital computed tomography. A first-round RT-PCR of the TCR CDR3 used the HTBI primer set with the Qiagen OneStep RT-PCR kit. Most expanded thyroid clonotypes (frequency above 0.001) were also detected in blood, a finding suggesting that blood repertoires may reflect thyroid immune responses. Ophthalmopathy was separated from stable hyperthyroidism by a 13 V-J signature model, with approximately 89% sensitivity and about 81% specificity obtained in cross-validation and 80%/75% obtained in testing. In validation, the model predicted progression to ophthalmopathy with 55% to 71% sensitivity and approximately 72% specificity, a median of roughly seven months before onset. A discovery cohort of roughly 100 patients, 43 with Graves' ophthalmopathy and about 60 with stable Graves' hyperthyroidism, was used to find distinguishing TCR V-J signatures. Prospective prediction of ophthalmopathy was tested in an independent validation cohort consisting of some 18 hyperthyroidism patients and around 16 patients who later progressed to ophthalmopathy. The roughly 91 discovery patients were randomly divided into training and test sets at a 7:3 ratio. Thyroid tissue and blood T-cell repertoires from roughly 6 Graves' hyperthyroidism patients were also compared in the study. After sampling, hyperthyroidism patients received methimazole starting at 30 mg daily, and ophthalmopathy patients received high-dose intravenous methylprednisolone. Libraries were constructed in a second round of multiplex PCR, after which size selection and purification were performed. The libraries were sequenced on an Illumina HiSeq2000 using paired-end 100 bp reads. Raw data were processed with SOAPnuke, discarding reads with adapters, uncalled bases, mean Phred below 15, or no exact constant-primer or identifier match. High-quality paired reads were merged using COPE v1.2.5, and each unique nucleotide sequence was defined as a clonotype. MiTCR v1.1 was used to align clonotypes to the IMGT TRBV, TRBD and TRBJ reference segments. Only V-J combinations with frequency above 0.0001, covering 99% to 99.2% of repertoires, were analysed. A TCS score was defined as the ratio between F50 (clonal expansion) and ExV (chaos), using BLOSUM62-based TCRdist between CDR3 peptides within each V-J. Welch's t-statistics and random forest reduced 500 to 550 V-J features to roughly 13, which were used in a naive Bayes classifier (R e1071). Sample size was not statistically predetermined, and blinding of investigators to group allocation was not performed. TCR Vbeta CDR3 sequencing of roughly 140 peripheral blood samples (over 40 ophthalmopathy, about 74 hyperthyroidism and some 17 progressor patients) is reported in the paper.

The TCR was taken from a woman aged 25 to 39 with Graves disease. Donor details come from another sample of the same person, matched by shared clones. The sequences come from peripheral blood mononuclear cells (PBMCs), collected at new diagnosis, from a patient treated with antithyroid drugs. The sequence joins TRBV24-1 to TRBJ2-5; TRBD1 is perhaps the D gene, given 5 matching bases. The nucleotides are TGTGCCACCAGTGATCCCAGGGTCGGGGAGACCCAGTACTTC. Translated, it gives CATSDPRVGETQYF.